This T cell receptor beta chain was sequenced for a study of PD-1 blockade in mismatch repair-deficient tumors (dated by TCRdb to about 2017). Notes on the research overall: Between September 2013 and September 2016, 86 consecutive patients with about a dozen mismatch repair-deficient cancer types, all previously treated and progressing, were enrolled in the trial. Tumor-associated T cell clones in the peripheral blood of patients responding to PD-1 blockade were tracked using deep sequencing of TCR CDR3 regions.

Mismatch repair deficiency in every enrolled patient was established by polymerase chain reaction or immunohistochemistry. TCR sequencing was performed for a few patients who responded to pembrolizumab therapy. In the phase II trial, pembrolizumab PD-1 blockade was tested prospectively in advanced mismatch repair-deficient cancers, no matter which tissue of origin the cancers came from. Peripheral blood T cell samples were collected serially, before PD-1 blockade began and at several time points afterward. The timing of each blood sample was reported as weeks after the first dose of pembrolizumab. About this clone: The clone's antigen remains unknown. It has no much larger one-base neighbor in the sample; base qualities were not kept.

Reading the germline V gene gives CDR1 SQVTM and CDR2 ANQGSEA. The CDR3 spans 13 residues, from the cysteine through the phenylalanine. Left in the record is the CDR3 DNA by itself, 39 bases read in frame from the first base. Trimming accounts for 3 bases at V and 1 base at J, while the number of junction bases matched to no gene is 1. The paper's findings and limits, for the study overall: Clones residing in the tumor, which were often undetectable in blood before treatment, expanded quickly after pembrolizumab and then contracted, generally before radiologic responses.

Receptor amplification or capture employed the immunoSEQ multiplex PCR assay. TCRdb provides this immuneACCESS table in a form limited to in-frame rearrangements. Some clones are lacking; in checked studies, under half of them reflect an unresolved V gene, and why the rest are absent is not known. The sample data list over 100,000 clones, and roughly 80% of these were observed just once. The ten largest make up 4.5% to 5.5% of the sample. The input for sequencing was peripheral blood, taken about 13 months after starting pembrolizumab. This chain is built from TRBV29-1 and TRBJ2-5; 8 bases in the middle match TRBD1. The TCR was taken from an adult with mismatch repair-deficient cancer. The nucleotide sequence reads TGCAGCGTTGACGGACAGGGCCAAGAGACCCAGTACTTC. Protein translation: CSVDGQGQETQYF.